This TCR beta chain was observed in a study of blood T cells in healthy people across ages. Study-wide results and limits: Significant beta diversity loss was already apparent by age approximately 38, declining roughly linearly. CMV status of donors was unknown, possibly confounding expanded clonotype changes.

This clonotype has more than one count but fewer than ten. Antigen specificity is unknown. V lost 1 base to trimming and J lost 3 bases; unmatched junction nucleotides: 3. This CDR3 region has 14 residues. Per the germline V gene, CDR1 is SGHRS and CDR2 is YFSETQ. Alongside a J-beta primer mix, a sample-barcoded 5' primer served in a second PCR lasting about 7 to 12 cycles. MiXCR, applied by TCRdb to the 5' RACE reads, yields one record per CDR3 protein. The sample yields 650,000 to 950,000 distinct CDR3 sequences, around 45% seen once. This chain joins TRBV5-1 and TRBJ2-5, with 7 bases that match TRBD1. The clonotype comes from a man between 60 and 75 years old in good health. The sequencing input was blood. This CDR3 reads CASSLTGDKETQYF. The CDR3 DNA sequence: TGCGCCAGCAGCTTGACAGGGGACAAAGAGACCCAGTACTTC.